A few counts support the clone carrying this TCR delta chain. Its target is not known. A single base is all that separates this from a far larger clone, so a read error is likely. This sample also contains other DNA sequences that code for the same CDR3. These data come from a study of γδ T cells in repeated Plasmodium falciparum infection. Study-wide results and caveats: Over time and infection, Vgamma9/Vdelta2+ repertoires remained highly stable and polyclonal. Vdelta2-negative gammadelta repertoires appeared less diverse and less shared in Malian than Australian children.

Vgamma9/Vdelta2+ and Vdelta2-negative gammadelta T cells were flow-sorted from PBMC for bulk sequencing. Both TRG and TRD chains were sequenced from each sorted sample. With CATT, TCRdb re-called clones from the multiplex PCR reads. The repertoire holds 45,000 to 60,000 delta-chain clones, approximately 1.8% seen once, with around 24% in the top ten. CDR1 and CDR2 from the germline V gene are TSWWSYY and QGS. Trimming took 7 bases from V and 0 from J, leaving 39 bases between them. This CDR3 is built from 23 residues. J is TRDJ1 and V is TRDV1; possible D gene TRDD3, 6 bases. No J gene is reported in TCRdb; it was inferred here by comparing the DNA with germline. The source material was gamma-delta T cells from blood. This sequence was found in a pool of human donors (malaria-infected and uninfected, not separated). In DNA, the CDR3 is TGTGCTCTTGCGCGGCCGTTTATTCCTTTCTGGGGAAAAATCTCCCCGTACACCGATAAACTCATCTTT. Encoded protein: CALARPFIPFWGKISPYTDKLIF.